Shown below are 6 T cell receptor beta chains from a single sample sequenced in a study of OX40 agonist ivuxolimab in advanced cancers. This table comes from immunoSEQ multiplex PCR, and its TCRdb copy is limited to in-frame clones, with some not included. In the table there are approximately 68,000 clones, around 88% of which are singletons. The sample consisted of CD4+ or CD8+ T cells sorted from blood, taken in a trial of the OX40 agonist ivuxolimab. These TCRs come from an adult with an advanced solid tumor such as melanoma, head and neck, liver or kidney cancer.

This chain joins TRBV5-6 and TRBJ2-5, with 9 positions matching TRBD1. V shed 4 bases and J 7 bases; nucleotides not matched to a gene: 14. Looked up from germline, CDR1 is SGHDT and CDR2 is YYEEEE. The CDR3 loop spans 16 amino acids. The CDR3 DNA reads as TGTGCCAGCAGCCCACCGGGACAGGGTAAGAACGGGACCCAGTACTTC. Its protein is CASSPPGQGKNGTQYF. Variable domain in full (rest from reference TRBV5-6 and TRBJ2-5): DAGVTQSPTHLIKTRGQQVTLRCSPKSGHDTVSWYQQALGQGPQFIFQYYEEEERQRGNFPDRFSGHQFPNYSSELNVNALLLGDSALYLCASSPPGQGKNGTQYFGPGTRLLVL.

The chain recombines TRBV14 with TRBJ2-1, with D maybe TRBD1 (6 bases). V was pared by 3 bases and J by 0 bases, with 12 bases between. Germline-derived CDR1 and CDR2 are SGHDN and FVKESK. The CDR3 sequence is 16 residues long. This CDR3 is CASSHPSGASYNEQFF. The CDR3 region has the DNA TGTGCCAGCAGCCACCCCTCAGGGGCCTCCTACAATGAGCAGTTCTTC.

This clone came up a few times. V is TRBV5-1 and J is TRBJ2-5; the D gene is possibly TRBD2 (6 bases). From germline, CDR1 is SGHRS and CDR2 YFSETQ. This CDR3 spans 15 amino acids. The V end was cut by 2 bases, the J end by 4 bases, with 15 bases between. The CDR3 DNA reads TGCGCCAGCAGCTTTGGGGGAACCGGGGGAGAGACCCAGTACTTC. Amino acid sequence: CASSFGGTGGETQYF.

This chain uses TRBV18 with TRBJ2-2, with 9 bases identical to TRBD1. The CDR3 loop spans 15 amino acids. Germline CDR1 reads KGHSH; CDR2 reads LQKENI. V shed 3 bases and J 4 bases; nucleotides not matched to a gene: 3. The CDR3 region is CASSPGQGRTGELFF. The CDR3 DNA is TGTGCCAGCTCACCGGGACAGGGACGCACCGGGGAGCTGTTTTTT.

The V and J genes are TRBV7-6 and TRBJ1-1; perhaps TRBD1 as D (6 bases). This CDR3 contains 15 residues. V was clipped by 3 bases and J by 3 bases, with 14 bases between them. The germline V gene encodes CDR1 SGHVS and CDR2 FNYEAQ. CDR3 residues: CASSFYAGVDTEAFF. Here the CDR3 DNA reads TGTGCCAGCAGCTTTTACGCAGGGGTGGACACTGAAGCTTTCTTT.

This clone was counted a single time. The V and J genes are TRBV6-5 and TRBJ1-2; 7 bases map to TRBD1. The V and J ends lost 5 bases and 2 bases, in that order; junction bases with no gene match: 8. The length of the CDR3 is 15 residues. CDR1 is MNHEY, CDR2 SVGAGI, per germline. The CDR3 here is CASSLRTGQNYGYTF. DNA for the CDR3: TGTGCCAGCAGTCTCCGGACAGGCCAAAACTATGGCTACACCTTC.